These T cell receptor beta chains were read from a single sample in a study of cytomegalovirus exposure and HLA in healthy donors. Produced via immunoSEQ multiplex PCR; TCRdb's table is partial and in-frame only. The data hold about 180,000 clones, with roughly 81% observed a single time. Sequenced input: PBMCs. These receptors originate from a girl aged 5 to 17 in good health and CMV-seropositive. CDR3s include the opening cysteine and the closing phenylalanine or tryptophan. Each record gives: CDR3 protein, CDR3 DNA, clone size, V gene, J gene, D gene. D genes are given only for firm matches. Where a row states a size, it is once, few, many or the class of an expanded clone; other rows omit it.

CASSESGAGEKLFF,TGTGCCAGCAGTGAATCAGGGGCGGGTGAAAAACTGTTTTTT,-,TRBV25-1,TRBJ1-4,-
CASSSPGQGPANYGYTF,TGTGCCAGCAGCTCCCCGGGACAGGGGCCGGCTAACTATGGCTACACCTTC,-,TRBV7-9,TRBJ1-2,TRBD1
CASSAGFVAYNSPLHF,TGTGCCAGCAGCGCGGGCTTCGTGGCCTATAATTCACCCCTCCACTTT,-,TRBV5-6,TRBJ1-6,-
CASSSGRTGSADGYTF,TGTGCCAGCAGTTCCGGCCGGACAGGGTCCGCGGATGGCTACACCTTC,-,TRBV27,TRBJ1-2,TRBD1
CASSEPGTGFWAQHF,TGTGCCAGCAGTGAGCCCGGGACAGGGTTTTGGGCCCAGCATTTT,-,TRBV2,TRBJ1-5,TRBD1
CASTKLELGQGRMAFF,TGTGCCAGCACAAAGTTGGAATTAGGACAGGGGAGAATGGCTTTCTTT,-,TRBV27,TRBJ1-1,TRBD1
CASSETGLGEAFF,TGTGCCAGCAGTGAGACAGGGCTCGGTGAAGCTTTCTTT,few,TRBV9,TRBJ1-1,TRBD1
CASGTNGEGYGYTF,TGTGCCAGCGGAACAAACGGGGAGGGCTATGGCTACACCTTC,few,TRBV5-6,TRBJ1-2,-
CSVGTGGDGYTF,TGCAGCGTTGGGACAGGCGGGGATGGCTACACCTTC,-,TRBV29-1,TRBJ1-2,TRBD1
CASSSFSPLHF,TGTGCCAGCAGCTCCTTTTCCCCCCTCCACTTT,-,TRBV11-3,TRBJ1-6,-
CASRSQGNNEQFF,TGTGCCAGCAGATCACAGGGAAACAATGAGCAGTTCTTC,-,TRBV6-1,TRBJ2-1,-
CSVPSGQGIQYF,TGCAGCGTTCCAAGCGGCCAGGGGATCCAGTACTTC,-,TRBV29-1,TRBJ2-5,-